These 8 T cell receptor beta chains were all obtained from the same sample, sequenced in a study of T cells in Graves' hyperthyroidism and ophthalmopathy. What was amplified from RNA transcripts were TCR beta CDR3 regions. During a first-round RT-PCR of the TCR CDR3, the HTBI primer set was used. TCRdb passed the multiplex PCR reads through MiXCR, listing each CDR3 protein once. The sample records 490,000 or so distinct CDR3 sequences, approximately 23% being singletons. Input material: blood. The receptor set was obtained from a woman between 70 and 85 years old with Graves' ophthalmopathy.

This clonotype has just a few counts. This chain links TRBV24-1 with TRBJ2-4; tentative D call: TRBD2 (6 bases). Trimming cost V 5 bases and J 6 bases, with 10 bases left between them. CDR3 length: 13 residues. The germline CDR1 and CDR2 sequences are KGHDR and SFDVKD. The CDR3 sequence: CATSGGVPNIQYF. The CDR3 nucleotides are TGTGCCACCAGTGGCGGGGTTCCAAACATTCAGTACTTC.

The genes are TRBV20-1 and TRBJ2-1; D is possibly TRBD1 or TRBD2 (5 bases each). The ends were cut back, 3 bases at V and 9 bases at J, with 21 bases in the middle. This CDR3 is 15 amino acids long. Germline V gene data show CDR1 as DFQATT and CDR2 as SNEGSKA (reference sequence). The CDR3 sequence is CSASVLGENRGEQFF. The CDR3 DNA is TGCAGTGCTAGTGTTTTGGGGGAGAATCGGGGTGAGCAGTTCTTC.

This clonotype has more than one count but fewer than ten. The CDR3 reads CASSALAANTGELFF. DNA for the CDR3: TGTGCCAGCAGTGCGCTAGCGGCAAACACCGGGGAGCTGTTTTTT. The chain links TRBV6-1 to TRBJ2-2; TRBD2 aligns across 7 bases. Trimming removed 4 bases from V and 2 bases from J; junction bases left unmatched: 4. Germline loops: CDR1 MNHNS, CDR2 SASEGT. The CDR3 extends over 15 amino acids.

This clonotype was observed a few times. The chain recombines TRBV30 with TRBJ1-2; a possible D gene is TRBD1 (5 bases). In germline, CDR1 is GTSNPN, CDR2 SVGIG (reference sequence). V was pared by 3 bases and J by 2 bases, with 13 bases between. This CDR3 region has 14 residues. This CDR3 is CAWRRQYLNYGYTF. CDR3 sequence (DNA): TGTGCCTGGAGAAGACAGTATCTCAACTATGGCTACACCTTC.

This clonotype has ten or more counts. The chain employs TRBV27 and TRBJ2-1; 14 positions agree with TRBD2. V trimming: 4 bases; J trimming: 1 base; junction bases outside the gene matches: 9. This CDR3 contains 19 residues. The germline CDR1 and CDR2 sequences are MNHEY and SMNVEV (reference sequence). CDR3 DNA: TGTGCCAGCAGTTACCAAGGGACTAGCGGGAGTCTGTCCTACAATGAGCAGTTCTTC. It specifies CASSYQGTSGSLSYNEQFF.

This chain connects TRBV7-2 to TRBJ2-7; 12 bases are shared with TRBD1. CDR1 and CDR2 from the germline V gene are SGHTA and FQGNSA. The CDR3 contains 15 residues. The V segment lost 3 bases and the J segment 5 bases; nucleotides outside the gene matches: 5. The CDR3 DNA sequence: TGTGCCAGCAGCTTCCTGGGACAGGGGGCGAACGAGCAGTACTTC. It yields the protein CASSFLGQGANEQYF. The full variable domain, with the rest looked up from reference TRBV7-2 and TRBJ2-7, is GAGVSQSPSNKVTEKGKDVELRCDPISGHTALYWYRQSLGQGLEFLIYFQGNSAPDKSGLPSDRFSAERTGGSVSTLTIQRTQQEDSAVYLCASSFLGQGANEQYFGPGTRLTVT.

V usage is TRBV10-3 and J usage is TRBJ1-2; 8 bases match TRBD1. From germline, CDR1 is ENHRY and CDR2 SYGVKD. CDR3 length: 16 residues. Germline trimming cut 3 bases from V and 8 bases from J; bases unmatched to any gene: 14. The CDR3 nucleotides are TGTGCCATCAGTGATTATGGGACAGGACCCTCTGAGGGCTACACCTTC. This translates into CAISDYGTGPSEGYTF.

The V and J genes are TRBV6-6 and TRBJ1-3, with 9 bases aligning to TRBD1. The CDR3 runs to 16 residues. The junction had 4 bases not matched to a gene; V was cut back by 0 bases and J by 4 bases. Germline V gives CDR1 MNHNY, CDR2 SVGAGI (reference sequence). This chain's CDR3 is CASSYSGQGIGNTIYF. CDR3 bases: TGTGCCAGCAGTTACTCGGGACAGGGCATCGGAAACACCATATATTTT.